The clone carrying this TCR beta chain occurred many times. Its specificity is unknown. The data were taken from a study of T cell repertoires in cytomegalovirus infection. Overall study context: Both a matching HLA type and CMV infection were indicated by public TCR beta signatures.

TCRdb fed the reads into MiXCR, producing one record per CDR3 protein. The sample yields around 100,000 distinct CDR3 sequences, less than 55% seen once. V dropped 5 bases and J dropped 0 bases, with 29 bases sitting between them. The CDR3 covers 21 residues. Germline V lookup: CDR1 SGHTA, CDR2 FQGNSA. The receptor was isolated from a human donor in good health (CMV status not recorded). Some clones in this sample may be carry-over from other donors' samples. This sequence joins TRBV7-2 and TRBJ1-3, with TRBD1 as a possible D gene (6 bases). The material was CD8+ T cells from cultured PBMCs, obtained from culture after CMV antigen stimulation. CDR3 bases: TGTGCCAGCAGCAATTCCGCCGGGGACATCGAGATTTTGGGCTCTGGAAACACCATATATTTT. Protein: CASSNSAGDIEILGSGNTIYF.